Described below is a single TCR beta chain sequence and its context. V lost 5 bases to trimming and J lost 7 bases, with 14 bases between them. The CDR3 length is 13 residues. From germline, CDR1 is MDHEN and CDR2 SYDVKM. These data are taken from a study of cytomegalovirus exposure and HLA in healthy donors. Both 60 Vbeta primers and 13 Jbeta primers went into the PCR. The table came from immunoSEQ multiplex PCR; TCRdb's copy has only in-frame clones and leaves some out. Altogether a few hundred thousand clones are present, about three quarters being singletons, with the ten largest covering around 2.8%.

The TCR was taken from a woman aged 60 to 75 in good health and CMV-seropositive. The sample was PBMCs. V usage is TRBV28 and J usage is TRBJ1-2, with D possibly TRBD1 on 6 matching bases. The CDR3 loop is CASSLDSRGGYTF. DNA for the CDR3: TGTGCCAGCAGTCTGGACAGCCGGGGTGGCTACACCTTC.